The T cell receptor beta chain under discussion was sequenced for a study of human T cells and chemical hapten exposure. TCRdb analysed the RACE reads with MiXCR anew, one entry per CDR3 protein. The sample lists about 87,000 distinct CDR3 sequences, 8% to 10% occurring once. Trimming cost V 2 bases and J 2 bases, with 15 bases left between them. CDR1 and CDR2 from the germline V gene are SGHTA and FQGNSA. The length of the CDR3 is 16 residues. Time point defined: pre-sensitization, week 0. Treatment noted: therapeutic diphenylcyclopropenone sensitization with weekly scalp DPC. At least ten counts were recorded for this clonotype.

The source material was whole blood, sampled in connection with sensitization to the hapten diphenylcyclopropenone (DPC). The chain links TRBV7-2 to TRBJ1-1; a possible D gene is TRBD1 (6 bases). The sequence was obtained from a middle-aged woman with alopecia areata. Some clones in this sample may be carry-over from other donors' samples. The CDR3 DNA sequence: TGTGCCAGCAGCTTATATGGGGACATGATAAACACTGAAGCTTTCTTT. Its translation is CASSLYGDMINTEAFF.